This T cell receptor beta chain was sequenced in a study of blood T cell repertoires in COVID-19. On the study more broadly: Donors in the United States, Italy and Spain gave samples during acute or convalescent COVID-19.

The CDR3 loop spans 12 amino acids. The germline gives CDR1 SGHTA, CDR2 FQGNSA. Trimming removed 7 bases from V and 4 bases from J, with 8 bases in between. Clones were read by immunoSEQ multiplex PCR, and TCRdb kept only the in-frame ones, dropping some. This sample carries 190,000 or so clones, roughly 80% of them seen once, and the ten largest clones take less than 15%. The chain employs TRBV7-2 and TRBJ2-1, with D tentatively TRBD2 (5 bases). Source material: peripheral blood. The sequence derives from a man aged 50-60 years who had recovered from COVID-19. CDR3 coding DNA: TGTGCCAGCAATTCGGGATACAATGAGCAGTTCTTC. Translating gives CASNSGYNEQFF.